This TCR beta chain was retrieved from a study of blood T cell repertoires in COVID-19. Study-level information: COVID-19 samples, acute and convalescent, were from the United States, Italy and Spain. Sample material is recorded as cDNA or gDNA derived from T cells, B-cell-depleted T cells, or PBMCs.

Assignments of participants to cohorts depended upon their own reported clinical history. Among Cohort 3 donors, those recovered had two negative PCRs, clearance, or symptom resolution. The assay was immunoSEQ multiplex PCR, and TCRdb's table has in-frame clones only and misses some. This table has hundreds of thousands of clones, approximately 91% appearing once. CDR3 length equals 16 residues. With 2 bases removed from V and 3 bases from J, the gap between germline ends came to 18 bases. Germline-derived CDR1 and CDR2 are SGHRS and YFSETQ. The TCR comes from a woman aged 25-40 years who had recovered from COVID-19. This sequence joins TRBV5-1 and TRBJ2-7; D perhaps matches TRBD2 (6 bases). Material: PBMCs or T cells enriched from blood (not recorded which). The CDR3 here is CASSLFYSGERYEQYF. CDR3 bases: TGCGCCAGCAGCTTATTCTACTCGGGAGAGCGCTACGAGCAGTACTTC.